This TCR beta chain was recovered during a study of cytomegalovirus exposure and HLA in healthy donors. Points from the study as a whole: A list of about 160 TCR beta chains associated with cytomegalovirus was given.

PCR primers comprised 60 Vbeta and 13 Jbeta primers. Libraries were prepared by immunoSEQ multiplex PCR; TCRdb keeps only in-frame clonotypes and omits some of them. There are 100,000 to 130,000 clones in the sample; roughly 80% occur only once, and 2% to 2.5% lies in the top ten. A note on this clone: Its specificity is not known.

Sequenced material: PBMCs. This sequence originates from a man aged 25-40 years in good health and CMV-seronegative.

The CDR3 sequence: CASSAELYEQYF. The CDR3 coding sequence is TGTGCCAGCAGTGCCGAGCTCTACGAGCAGTACTTC. The chain uses TRBV2 and TRBJ2-7, with D hard to call. Germline V gene sequence: CDR1 SNHLY, CDR2 FYNNEI. The CDR3 runs to 12 residues. V lost 4 bases, J lost 3 bases, and 7 bases lay in between.